Listed here are 11 T cell receptor beta chains from one sample, sequenced in a study of shared clonotypes between healthy human individuals. Profiled with immunoSEQ multiplex PCR; TCRdb holds only in-frame clones, not every one. Of fewer than 2.5 million clones listed, roughly 93% are singletons. Sequencing was performed on naive CD4+ T cells from PBMCs. Indicated subset: CD45RA+ positively selected. Source of these receptors: a man younger than 35 in good health. Some clones in this sample may be carry-over from other donors' samples.

This chain uses TRBV6-5 with TRBJ2-7; 7 nucleotides match TRBD1. V dropped 6 bases and J dropped 3; count of bases not matched to a gene: 11. CDR1 is MNHEY, CDR2 SVGAGI, per germline. This CDR3 contains 15 residues. In nucleotides, the CDR3 is TGTGCCAGCAGATTCACACAGGGGCGCGGCTACGAGCAGTACTTC. Its protein product is CASRFTQGRGYEQYF.

The chain carries TRBV7-3 and TRBJ2-1; D unresolved. V lost 5 bases to trimming and J lost 4 bases, with 12 bases between them. There are 14 residues in the CDR3. The germline V gene encodes CDR1 SGHTA and CDR2 FQGTGA. This chain's CDR3 is CASSRRPGYNEQFF. CDR3 in DNA: TGTGCCAGCAGCCGCCGGCCCGGATACAATGAGCAGTTCTTC.

The V gene is TRBV6-6, the J gene TRBJ1-1, with TRBD1 matching 7 bases. The V and J ends lost 8 bases and 2 bases, in that order; junction bases with no gene match: 11. The germline V gene encodes CDR1 MNHNY and CDR2 SVGAGI (reference sequence). There are 15 residues in the CDR3. The CDR3 sequence: CASLLDGTVNTEAFF. The CDR3 bases are TGTGCCAGCCTCTTAGACGGGACAGTTAACACTGAAGCTTTCTTT.

The chain employs TRBV7-2 and TRBJ2-7; D perhaps matches TRBD2 (5 bases). V was clipped by 1 base and J by 4 bases, with 14 bases between them. The CDR3 has 15 residues. Germline V lookup: CDR1 SGHTA, CDR2 FQGNSA. The CDR3 nucleotides read TGTGCCAGCAGCTTAGTGGCCAGCGGCCTGTACGAGCAGTACTTC. Protein sequence: CASSLVASGLYEQYF.

V and J are TRBV7-6 and TRBJ2-7, with TRBD2 as a possible D gene (6 bases). The CDR3 totals 17 residues. V was cut by 5 bases and J by 0 bases, with 20 bases left in between. Germline assignment: CDR1 SGHVS and CDR2 FNYEAQ. The CDR3 coding sequence is TGTGCCAGCAGCCCCCGTTGGGTAGCGGCAACCTCCTACGAGCAGTACTTC. The encoded protein is CASSPRWVAATSYEQYF. Full variable domain (remainder filled in from reference TRBV7-6 and TRBJ2-7): GAGVSQSPRYKVTKRGQDVALRCDPISGHVSLYWYRQALGQGPEFLTYFNYEAQQDKSGLPNDRFSAERPEGSISTLTIQRTEQRDSAMYRCASSPRWVAATSYEQYFGPGTRLTVT.

This sequence joins TRBV18 and TRBJ1-2, with a possible D match to TRBD1 (6 bases). Germline CDR1 is KGHSH and CDR2 is LQKENI. This CDR3 region has 16 residues. Trimming stripped 0 bases from V and 4 bases from J, with 15 bases between. This CDR3 reads CASSPPTRGHVYGYTF. CDR3 sequence (DNA): TGTGCCAGCTCACCACCTACCCGGGGGCACGTCTATGGCTACACCTTC.

This chain connects TRBV6-6 to TRBJ2-5; 9 nucleotides align to TRBD1. The CDR3 is 13 residues long. The germline CDR1 and CDR2 sequences are MNHNY and SVGAGI (reference sequence). V gave up 5 bases and J gave up 4 bases; unmatched junction bases: 2. CDR3 DNA sequence: TGTGCCAGCAGTCGGGGACAGGGAGAGACCCAGTACTTC. Translating it yields CASSRGQGETQYF.

The V call is TRBV29-1, the J call TRBJ2-3; 8 nucleotides line up with TRBD2. The CDR3 length is 14 residues. V lost 7 bases to trimming and J lost 4 bases; unmatched junction nucleotides: 10. Germline-derived CDR1 and CDR2 are SQVTM and ANQGSEA. CDR3 DNA: TGCAGCGCGGTACTAGCGGTTAGACCAGATACGCAGTATTTT. Residues: CSAVLAVRPDTQYF.

This chain links TRBV28 with TRBJ1-2; D uncertain. V was clipped by 10 bases and J by 4 bases, with 19 bases between them. The CDR3 extends over 14 amino acids. Germline CDR1 reads MDHEN; CDR2 reads SYDVKM. The CDR3 loop is CAIYRGQAGYGYTF. CDR3 nucleotides: TGTGCCATCTACCGCGGGCAGGCGGGCTATGGCTACACCTTC.

V gene TRBV18 combines with J gene TRBJ1-1; tentative D call: TRBD1 (5 bases). Germline CDR1 KGHSH, CDR2 LQKENI. Trimming removed 1 base from V and 3 bases from J, with 15 bases in between. CDR3 length: 16 amino acids. The CDR3 DNA reads as TGTGCCAGCTCACCACGTCCCCAGGGAGGTGACACTGAAGCTTTCTTT. This sequence encodes CASSPRPQGGDTEAFF.

This clone was seen just once. This rearrangement joins TRBV4-3 to TRBJ1-3; 8 nucleotides line up with TRBD1. This CDR3 has 16 amino acids. Germline lookup yields CDR1 LGHNA and CDR2 YSLEER. V was pared by 5 bases and J by 4 bases, with 10 bases of the junction left unmatched. For the CDR3, the DNA is TGCGCCAGCAGCGAACGACGGGACAGGCAAGGAAACACCATATATTTT. This encodes CASSERRDRQGNTIYF.